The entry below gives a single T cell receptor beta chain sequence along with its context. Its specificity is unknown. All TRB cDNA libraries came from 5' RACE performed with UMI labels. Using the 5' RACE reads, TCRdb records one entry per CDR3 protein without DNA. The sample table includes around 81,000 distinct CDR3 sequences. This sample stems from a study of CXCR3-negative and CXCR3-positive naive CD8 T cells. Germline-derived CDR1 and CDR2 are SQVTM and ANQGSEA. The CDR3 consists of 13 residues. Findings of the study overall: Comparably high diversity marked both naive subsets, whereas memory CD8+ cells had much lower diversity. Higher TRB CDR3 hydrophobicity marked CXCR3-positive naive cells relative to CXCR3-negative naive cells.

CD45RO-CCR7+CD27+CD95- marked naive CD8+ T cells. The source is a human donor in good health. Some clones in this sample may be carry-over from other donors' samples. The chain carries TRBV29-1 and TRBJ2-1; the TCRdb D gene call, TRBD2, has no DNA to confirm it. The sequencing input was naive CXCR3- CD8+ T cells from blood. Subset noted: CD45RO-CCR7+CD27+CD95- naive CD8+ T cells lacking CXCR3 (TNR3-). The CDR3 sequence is CSVQPRRGSEQFF.